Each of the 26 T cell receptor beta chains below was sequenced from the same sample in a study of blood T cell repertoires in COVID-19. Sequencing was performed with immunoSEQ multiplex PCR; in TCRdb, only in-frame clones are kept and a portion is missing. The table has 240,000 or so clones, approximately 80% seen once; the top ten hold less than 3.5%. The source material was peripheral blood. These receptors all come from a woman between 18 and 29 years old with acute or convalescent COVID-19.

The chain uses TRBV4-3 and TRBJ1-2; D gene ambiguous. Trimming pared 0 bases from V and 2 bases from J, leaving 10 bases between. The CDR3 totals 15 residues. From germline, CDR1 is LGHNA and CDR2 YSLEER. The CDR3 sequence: CASSQEVTVNYGYTF. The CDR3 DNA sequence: TGCGCCAGCAGCCAAGAAGTGACTGTAAACTATGGCTACACCTTC.

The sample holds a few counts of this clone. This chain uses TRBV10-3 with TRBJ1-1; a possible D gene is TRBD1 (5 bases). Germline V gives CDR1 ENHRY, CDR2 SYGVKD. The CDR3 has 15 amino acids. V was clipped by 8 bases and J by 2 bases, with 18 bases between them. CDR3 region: CAIGWEGRVNTEAFF. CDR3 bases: TGTGCCATCGGCTGGGAGGGACGGGTCAACACTGAAGCTTTCTTT.

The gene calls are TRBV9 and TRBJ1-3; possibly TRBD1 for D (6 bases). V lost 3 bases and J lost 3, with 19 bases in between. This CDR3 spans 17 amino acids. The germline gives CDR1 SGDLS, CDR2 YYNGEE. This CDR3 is CASSGVGPRGFGNTIYF. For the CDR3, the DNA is TGTGCCAGCAGCGGGGTAGGCCCCAGGGGATTTGGAAACACCATATATTTT.

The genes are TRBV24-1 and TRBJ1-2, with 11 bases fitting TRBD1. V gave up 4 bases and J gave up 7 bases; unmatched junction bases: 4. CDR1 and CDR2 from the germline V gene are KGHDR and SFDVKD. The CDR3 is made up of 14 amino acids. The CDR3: CATSDGQGAGGYTF. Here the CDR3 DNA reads TGTGCCACCAGTGACGGACAGGGGGCAGGTGGCTACACCTTC.

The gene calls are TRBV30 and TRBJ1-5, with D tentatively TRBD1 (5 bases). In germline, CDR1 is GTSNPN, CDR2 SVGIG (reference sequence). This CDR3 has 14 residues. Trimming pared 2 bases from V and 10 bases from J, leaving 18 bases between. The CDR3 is CAWSRGGGISPQHF. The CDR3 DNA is TGTGCCTGGAGTCGAGGCGGGGGTATCTCTCCCCAGCATTTT.

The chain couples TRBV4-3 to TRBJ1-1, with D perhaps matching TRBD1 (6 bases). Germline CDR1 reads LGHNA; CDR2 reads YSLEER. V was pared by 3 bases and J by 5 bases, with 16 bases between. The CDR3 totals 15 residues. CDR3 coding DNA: TGCGCCAGCAGCCACAAAGGAACAGGGTATACTGAAGCTTTCTTT. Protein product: CASSHKGTGYTEAFF.

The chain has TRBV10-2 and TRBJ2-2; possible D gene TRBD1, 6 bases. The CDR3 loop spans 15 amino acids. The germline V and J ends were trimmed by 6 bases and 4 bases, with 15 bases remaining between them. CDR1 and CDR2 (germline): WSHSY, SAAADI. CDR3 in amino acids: CASSIRDTITGELFF. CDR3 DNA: TGCGCCAGCAGCATCAGGGACACAATCACCGGGGAGCTGTTTTTT.

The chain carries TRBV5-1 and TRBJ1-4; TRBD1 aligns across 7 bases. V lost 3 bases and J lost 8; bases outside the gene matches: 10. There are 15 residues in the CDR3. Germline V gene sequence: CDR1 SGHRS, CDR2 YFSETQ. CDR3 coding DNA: TGCGCCAGCAGCTCACAGGGGACGGAGGAGGAAAAACTGTTTTTT. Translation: CASSSQGTEEEKLFF. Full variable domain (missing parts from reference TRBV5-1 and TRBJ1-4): KAGVTQTPRYLIKTRGQQVTLSCSPISGHRSVSWYQQTPGQGLQFLFEYFSETQRNKGNFPGRFSGRQFSNSRSEMNVSTLELGDSALYLCASSSQGTEEEKLFFGSGTQLSVL.

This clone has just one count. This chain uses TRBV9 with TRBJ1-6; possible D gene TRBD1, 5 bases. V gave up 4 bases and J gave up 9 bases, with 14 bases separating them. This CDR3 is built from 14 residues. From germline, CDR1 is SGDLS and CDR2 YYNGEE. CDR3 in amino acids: CASSIDQGSSPLHF. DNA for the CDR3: TGTGCCAGCAGCATTGACCAGGGATCTTCACCCCTCCACTTT. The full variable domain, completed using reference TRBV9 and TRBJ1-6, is DSGVTQTPKHLITATGQRVTLRCSPRSGDLSVYWYQQSLDQGLQFLIQYYNGEERAKGNILERFSAQQFPDLHSELNLSSLELGDSALYFCASSIDQGSSPLHFGNGTRLTVT.

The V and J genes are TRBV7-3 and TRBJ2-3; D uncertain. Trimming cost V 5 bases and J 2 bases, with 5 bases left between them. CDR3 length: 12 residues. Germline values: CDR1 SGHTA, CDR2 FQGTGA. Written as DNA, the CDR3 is TGTGCCAGCAGCCCAGACACAGATACGCAGTATTTT. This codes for CASSPDTDTQYF.

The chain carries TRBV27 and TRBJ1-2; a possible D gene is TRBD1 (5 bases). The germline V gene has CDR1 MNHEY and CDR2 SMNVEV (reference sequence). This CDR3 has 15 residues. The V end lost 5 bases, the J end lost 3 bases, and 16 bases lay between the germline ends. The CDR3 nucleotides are TGTGCCAGCAGTACCACAGGAGGGTGGGACTATGGCTACACCTTC. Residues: CASSTTGGWDYGYTF.

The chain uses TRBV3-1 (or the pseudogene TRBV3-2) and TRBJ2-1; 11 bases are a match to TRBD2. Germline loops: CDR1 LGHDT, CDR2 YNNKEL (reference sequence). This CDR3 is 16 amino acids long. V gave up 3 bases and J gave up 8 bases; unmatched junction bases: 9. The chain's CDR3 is CASSQGLAAPGHEQFF. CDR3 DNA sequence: TGTGCCAGCAGCCAGGGACTAGCGGCCCCCGGCCATGAGCAGTTCTTC.

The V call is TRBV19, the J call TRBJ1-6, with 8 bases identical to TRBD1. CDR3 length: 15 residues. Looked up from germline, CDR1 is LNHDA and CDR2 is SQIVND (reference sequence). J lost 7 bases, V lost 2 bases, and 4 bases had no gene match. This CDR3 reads CASSIQGAENSPLHF. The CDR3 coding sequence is TGTGCCAGTAGTATACAGGGGGCAGAGAATTCACCCCTCCACTTT.

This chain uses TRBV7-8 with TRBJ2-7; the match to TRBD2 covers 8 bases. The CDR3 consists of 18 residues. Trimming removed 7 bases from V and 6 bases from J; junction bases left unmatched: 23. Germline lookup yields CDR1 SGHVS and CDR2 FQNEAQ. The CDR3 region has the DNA TGTGCCAGCACCAAAAGGCCTCCGGTTAGCGGGACGATCAGCGAGCAGTACTTC. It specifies CASTKRPPVSGTISEQYF.

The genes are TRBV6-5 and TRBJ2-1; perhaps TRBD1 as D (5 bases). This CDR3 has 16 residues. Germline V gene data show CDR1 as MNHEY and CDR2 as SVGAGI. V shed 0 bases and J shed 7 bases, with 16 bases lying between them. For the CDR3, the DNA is TGTGCCAGCAGTTACTCGGGGCAGTCGTCGGGTAATGAGCAGTTCTTC. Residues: CASSYSGQSSGNEQFF.

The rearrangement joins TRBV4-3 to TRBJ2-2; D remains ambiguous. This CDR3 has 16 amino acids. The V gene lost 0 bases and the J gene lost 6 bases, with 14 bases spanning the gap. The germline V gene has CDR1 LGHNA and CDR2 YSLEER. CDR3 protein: CASSQDRTASAGELFF. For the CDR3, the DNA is TGCGCCAGCAGCCAAGATCGCACAGCCTCGGCCGGGGAGCTGTTTTTT.

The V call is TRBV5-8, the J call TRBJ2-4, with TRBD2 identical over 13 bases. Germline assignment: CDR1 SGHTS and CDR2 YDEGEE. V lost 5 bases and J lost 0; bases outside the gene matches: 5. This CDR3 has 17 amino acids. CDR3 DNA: TGTGCCAGCAGGGGACTAGCGGGGACTCTAGCCAAAAACATTCAGTACTTC. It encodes CASRGLAGTLAKNIQYF.

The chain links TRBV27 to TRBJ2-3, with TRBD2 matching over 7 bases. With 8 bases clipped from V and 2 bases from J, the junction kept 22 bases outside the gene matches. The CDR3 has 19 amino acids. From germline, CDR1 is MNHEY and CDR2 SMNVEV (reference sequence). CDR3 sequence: CASQTKASGEGRATDTQYF. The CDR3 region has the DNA TGTGCCAGCCAAACCAAGGCCAGCGGGGAGGGTCGGGCCACAGATACGCAGTATTTT.

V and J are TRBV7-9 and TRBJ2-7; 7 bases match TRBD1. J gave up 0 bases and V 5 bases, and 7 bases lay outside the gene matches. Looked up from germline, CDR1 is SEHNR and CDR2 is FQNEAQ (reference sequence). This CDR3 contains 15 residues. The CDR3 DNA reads TGTGCCAGCAGCACCCAGGGGGTGAGCTCCTACGAGCAGTACTTC. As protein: CASSTQGVSSYEQYF.

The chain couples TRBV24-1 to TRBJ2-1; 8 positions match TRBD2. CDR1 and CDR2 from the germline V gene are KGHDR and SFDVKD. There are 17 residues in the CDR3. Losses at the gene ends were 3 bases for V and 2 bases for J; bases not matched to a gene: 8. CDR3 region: CATSDPPGSGAYNEQFF. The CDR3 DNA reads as TGTGCCACCAGTGATCCCCCGGGTAGCGGGGCCTACAATGAGCAGTTCTTC.

Here the CDR3 reads CAITERGTDSGNTIYF. As DNA, the CDR3 is TGTGCCATCACCGAAAGAGGGACTGACTCTGGAAACACCATATATTTT. V gene TRBV10-3 combines with J gene TRBJ1-3; maybe TRBD1 (5 bases). The CDR3 runs to 16 residues. Trimming left V 7 bases short and J 0 bases short, with 16 bases between. Germline V CDR1 and CDR2: ENHRY, SYGVKD.

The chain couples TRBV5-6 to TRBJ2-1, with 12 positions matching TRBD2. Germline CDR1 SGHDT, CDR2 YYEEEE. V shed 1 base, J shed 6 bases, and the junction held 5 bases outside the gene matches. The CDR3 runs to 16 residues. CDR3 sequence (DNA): TGTGCCAGCAGCTTGTTAAGACTAGCGGGAGTCAATGAGCAGTTCTTC. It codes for CASSLLRLAGVNEQFF.

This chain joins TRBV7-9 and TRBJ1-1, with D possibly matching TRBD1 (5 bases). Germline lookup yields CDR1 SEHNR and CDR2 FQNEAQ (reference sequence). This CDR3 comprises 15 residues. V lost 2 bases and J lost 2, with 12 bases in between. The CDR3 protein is CASSLWVWGNTEAFF. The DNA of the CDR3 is TGTGCCAGCAGCTTATGGGTCTGGGGCAACACTGAAGCTTTCTTT.

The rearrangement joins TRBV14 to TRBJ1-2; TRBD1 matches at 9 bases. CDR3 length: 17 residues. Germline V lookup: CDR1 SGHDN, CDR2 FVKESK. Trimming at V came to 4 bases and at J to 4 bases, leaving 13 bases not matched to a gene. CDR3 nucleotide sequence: TGTGCCAGCAGCCGACTAAGCGAGACAGGGGGTAGCTATGGCTACACCTTC. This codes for CASSRLSETGGSYGYTF.

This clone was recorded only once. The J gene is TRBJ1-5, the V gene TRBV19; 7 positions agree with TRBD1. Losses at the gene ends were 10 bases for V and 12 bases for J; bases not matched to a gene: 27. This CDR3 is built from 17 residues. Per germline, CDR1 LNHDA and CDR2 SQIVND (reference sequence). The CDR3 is CATSGTDKNFYHEDQHF. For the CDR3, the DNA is TGTGCCACCTCCGGGACAGACAAAAATTTTTATCATGAGGACCAGCATTTT.

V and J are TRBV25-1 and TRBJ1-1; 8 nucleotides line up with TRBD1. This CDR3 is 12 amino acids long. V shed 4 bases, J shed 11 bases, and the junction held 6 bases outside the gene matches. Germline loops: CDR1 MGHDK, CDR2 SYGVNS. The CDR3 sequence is CASSVRQGKAFF. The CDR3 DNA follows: TGTGCCAGCAGTGTGAGACAGGGGAAGGCTTTCTTT.